This record looks at one T cell receptor beta chain sequence and its context. Its binding antigen is unknown. No qualities accompany the bases; no much larger clone lies one base away. The data were taken from a study of cytomegalovirus exposure and HLA in healthy donors (TCRdb year 2017). For the study in its entirety: An earlier analysis of roughly 610 of the donors reported 276 Gb of sequence data and around 110 million unique TCR beta sequences obtained from around 170 million T cells. About five DR-DQ haplotypes were handled as single units for association and clustering, since linkage in the cohort was strong. An earlier analysis of 450 to 750 of the donors used high-throughput TCR beta sequencing to judge whether each TCR beta V gene segment behaved as functional or pseudogenic. Both class I and class II loci were covered by HLA typing, at four-digit resolution. To study patterns of TCR occurrence, a later analysis re-analyzed previously published TCR beta repertoires from 600 to 750 donors and added high-resolution HLA genotyping. The study aimed to test whether signatures of past pathogen exposure could be identified by cataloging public T cell receptors. All discovery cohort repertoires had been generated using a single sequencing platform. The T cell repertoires of several hundred subjects were profiled by immunosequencing and related to cytomegalovirus serostatus. Alongside the repertoire data, information on donor age, sex, ethnicity and CMV serostatus was compiled. Rather than using new phenotypic data, the later analysis identified candidate immune exposures from TCR beta sequences and from how often those sequences occurred across donors. An early release that covered approximately 600 HLA-typed donors contained around 300 gigabases of sequencing data and around 85 million unique TCR sequences. To predict cytomegalovirus infection status, the study combined high-throughput TCR immunosequencing, statistical association of individual TCRs with disease status, and machine learning. In a later genetic analysis, genome-wide SNP genotypes for about 55% of the roughly 700 donors were used, and that subset was treated as a discovery cohort. On average, around 200,000 unique TCR beta nucleotide sequences were sequenced per donor among roughly 430 genotyped donors of the cohort, with 15% to 20% of those sequences being non-productive. A separate validation cohort of more than 100 different subjects was used in addition to the roughly 620-subject first cohort. The number of typed donors differed by locus: roughly 629-630 for A, B, C, DRB1 and DQB1; 522 for DQA1; around 610 for DPA1; and some 430 for DPB1. Among the approximately 400 genotyped donors, approximately 81% belonged to the genetic ancestry cluster associated with self-reported Caucasian donors.

Trimming takes 2 bases off V and 0 bases off J; junction bases not matched to a gene: 0. From its cysteine to its phenylalanine, the CDR3 spans 15 amino acids. Just the 45-base CDR3 DNA is kept, in frame starting at base 1. From the germline V gene, CDR1 is SQVTM and CDR2 is ANQGSEA. Receptor libraries were prepared by the immunoSEQ multiplex PCR assay. For the multiplex PCR, a mixture combining 60 forward primers for TCR Vbeta segments and 13 reverse primers for TCR Jbeta segments was used. The CDR3 region of rearranged TCR beta genes was amplified from genomic DNA by a multiplex PCR assay. On the Illumina HiSeq System, the amplified TCR beta libraries were sequenced as 87-base-pair reads. In the original analysis: Across the 700 or so repertoires, a later analysis counted tens of millions of unique TCR beta chains, roughly 11 million of which were shared by at least two donors. Raw reads were error-corrected and collapsed into unique sequences by a nearest-neighbor algorithm in which closely related sequences were merged to remove PCR and sequencing errors. CDR3 sequences were aligned to IMGT reference sequences to assign V, D and J gene segments. For a sequence to be retained, a match of at least six nucleotides was required to both a V gene segment and a J gene segment. A rearrangement was called productive if the CDR3 had no stop codons and remained in frame with V and J, and every other rearrangement was called non-productive. CDR3 was defined according to IMGT convention as the region running from the second conserved V-encoded cysteine to the conserved J-encoded phenylalanine. The earlier analysis of some 600 of the donors excluded sequences that lacked an unambiguous match to a single V gene segment. An earlier analysis of a few hundred of the donors called V segments functional above 56.7% productive rearrangements and segregating when the between-donor standard deviation exceeded 5%. A statistical classification framework was developed to diagnose cytomegalovirus status using the catalog of TCR beta chain sequences. V and J gene assignment, in a later analysis, came from comparing TCR nucleotide sequences with IMGT/GENE-DB human TR gene sequences. The TCRdist pipeline was used in a later analysis to assign CDR3 sequences and most-parsimonious VDJ recombination scenarios. A later analysis defined each TCR beta chain by its CDR3 amino acid sequence plus V-gene family, and excluded reads lacking a unique V-gene family. To address suspected cross-contamination and a sequencing artifact, a later analysis removed a few hundred highly shared, low-generation-probability nucleotide sequences. A later analysis calculated a clonal expansion index for each public chain from normalized within-repertoire ranks of inferred template counts. In a later analysis, generation probabilities were computed using a VDJ recombination model fitted to out-of-frame rearrangements, and the results were checked against IGoR. A later analysis scored TCR-TCR, TCR-HLA and TCR-CMV co-occurrence with hypergeometric tests, applying a repertoire-size bias correction to TCR pairs. To estimate false discovery rates, a later analysis permuted the HLA or CMV assignments 20 times. In a later analysis, co-occurring TCRs were grouped with DBSCAN, and TCRdist sequence similarity was added when clustering was performed within HLA-allele-positive subsets. Repertoires with fewer than 30,000 or more than 120,000 public chains, plus five repertoires with anomalous nucleotide sharing, were excluded from co-occurrence clustering. In its TCRdb copy, this immuneACCESS table keeps in-frame sequences only and misses some clones. Where compared with another copy, unresolved V genes explain less than half of these, and the others have no known cause. V, J and clone size reflect that table, while D and trimming were determined from the DNA. The sample includes about 140,000 clones, with around 63% observed a single time. The ten biggest clones cover about 1.5% of the sample.

The cohort consisted of some 670 healthy bone marrow donors. At the time of sampling, all cohort members were nominally healthy, though unrecorded immune exposures were likely present. Of the 700 or so cohort members, about 280 had positive CMV serostatus and 350 to 450 had negative CMV serostatus, and CMV serostatus was not recorded for the donor. A peripheral blood sample was provided by each donor, and peripheral blood mononuclear cells were used for TCR beta sequencing. Genomic DNA extraction from the blood cell samples was performed with the Qiagen DNeasy Blood Extraction Kit. General findings and caveats noted by the study authors: A group of highly shared sequence variants was considered likely to be a technical artifact of the sequencing pipeline. The 87-base-pair reads could not distinguish some IMGT-functional V segments, including TRBV6-2 and TRBV6-3, so those segments were excluded. In a later analysis, HLA-associated TCR beta chains were found to be more clonally expanded and to have lower generation probabilities than equally common non-associated chains. A later analysis associated 16,951 TCR beta sequences with specific HLA alleles at a false discovery rate of 0.05. Some 16 rarely observed V segments, including chromosome 9 orphons, were excluded from the earlier analysis of some 590 of the donors because counts were too low. According to a later analysis, parvovirus B19, influenza, CMV and Epstein-Barr virus appeared linked to several top co-occurrence clusters. Cytomegalovirus status was reported to be diagnosed by the classifier with high specificity and sensitivity in both the original and validation cohorts. In the study, approximately 150 TCR beta chains were listed as associated with cytomegalovirus. Correlated functional status among segregating V segments might reflect linkage disequilibrium, but an unknown experimental factor could not be ruled out. Most TCR sequences were observed very rarely across donors, whereas some public TCRs were present in many individuals. A further reported finding was that TCR beta sequences accurately predicted the HLA-A and HLA-B alleles for most subjects in the first cohort. Because HLA typing was unavailable for some donors at each locus, only the typed subset was used in association tests. A later analysis found that TCR association rates varied across HLA loci, with DRB1 alleles showing the most associated TCRs and HLA-C alleles the fewest. In vitro tests confirmed that three of the cytomegalovirus-associated TCR beta chains recognize cytomegalovirus antigens. The cohort was sequenced for TCR beta chains only, and without alpha or paired-chain data the features that could be detected were limited. According to a later analysis, most CMV-associated TCR beta chains appeared to be HLA-restricted, and the HLA associations seemed to be driven largely by CMV exposure. Roughly uniform sequencing depth across donors was assumed in presence/absence analyses, although this assumption may not hold. It was suggested by the authors that the approach could potentially be generalized to other disease states and immunological phenotypes. Broadly in line with IMGT annotations, most TCR beta V segments showed up in productive rearrangements about 87% or about 30% of the time in an earlier analysis of approximately 600 of the donors. The only immune exposure information available for the cohort was CMV serostatus. Assigning TCR associations to individual alleles was difficult when HLA alleles, especially DR and DQ, strongly co-occurred. According to a later genetic analysis, donors in an Asian-associated ancestry cluster had fewer N-insertions in productive TCRs than the roughly 670-donor mean. An association between a missense DCLRE1C variant and V-gene and J-gene trimming of TCR beta chains was found in a later genetic analysis and replicated in an independent cohort.

Specimen: PBMCs. This sequence originates from a human donor in good health. The chain employs TRBV29-1 and TRBJ2-2, with TRBD2 identical over 10 junction bases. CDR3 sequence: CSVETSGANTGELFF. The base sequence is TGCAGCGTTGAAACTAGCGGGGCGAACACCGGGGAGCTGTTTTTT.